This TCR beta chain was identified during a study of shared clonotypes between healthy human individuals. Study overall: For every donor, three CD4 naive, three CD4 memory, two CD8 naive and one CD8 memory plates were used.

The donors were adults (healthy and HIV-negative) with no recent acute infections or vaccinations. It was into CD45RA+ naive and CD45RA-negative memory subsets that the CD4+ cells were split. Original analysis: ImmunoSEQ supplied junction-only sequences lacking quality scores, so filtering was different. The repertoire was sequenced with immunoSEQ multiplex PCR; TCRdb's copy has only in-frame clones and lacks some. That table supplies the V and J calls and clone size; D and trimming were determined from the DNA. The sample holds more than 2,000,000 clones; just over 90% are singletons and the top ten take roughly 0.13%. Germline-derived CDR1 and CDR2 are SGHTA and FQGNSA. V was trimmed by 5 bases and J by 6 bases, leaving 17 bases between them. The CDR3 spans 14 residues.

The TCR sequence derives from a man aged 18 to 29 in good health. The chain couples TRBV7-2 to TRBJ2-7; D is uncertain. Sequenced: naive CD4+ T cells sorted from blood. Indicated subset: CD45RA+ positively selected. Here the CDR3 reads CASSPQLAPSEQYF. CDR3 DNA: TGTGCCAGCAGCCCTCAGTTGGCCCCTTCCGAGCAGTACTTC.